The rows below give T cell receptor beta chains drawn from one sample of a study of T-cell memory formation after mild COVID-19. Each CDR3 protein is one row after TCRdb ran MiXCR on the 5' RACE reads. The data contain about 540,000 distinct CDR3 sequences, 20% of them singletons. The specimen was PBMCs or a T cell subset sorted from them (not recorded which). The origin of the receptors is an adult woman who had mild COVID-19 (a few samples of this study predate the infection). Cell type and time point are not known. Each CDR3 is given with its conserved first and last residue. The D gene is left open where the match is weak. Not every row has a clone size; where given, it reads once, few, many or a size class.

>-|-|TRBV6-1|TRBJ1-2
CASSESGLYGYTF
TGTGCCAGCAGTGAATCAGGACTATATGGCTACACCTTC
>once|TRBD1|TRBV7-9|TRBJ1-5
CASRGQSGQPQHF
TGTGCCAGCAGGGGACAGTCAGGTCAGCCCCAGCATTTT
>-|-|TRBV5-1|TRBJ1-2
CASSPRRGGNYGYTF
TGCGCCAGCAGCCCACGGAGAGGCGGGAACTATGGCTACACCTTC
>few|-|TRBV5-4|TRBJ1-1
CASSLNPRATTVREAFF
TGTGCCAGCAGCTTGAACCCCAGGGCCACCACCGTTCGTGAAGCTTTCTTT
>-|-|TRBV5-1|TRBJ2-7
CASSLTETYPLYEQYF
TGCGCCAGCAGCCTAACTGAGACCTATCCCCTTTACGAGCAGTACTTC
>-|TRBD1|TRBV24-1|TRBJ2-7
CATSDSRTGDEQYF
TGTGCCACCAGTGATTCCAGGACAGGCGACGAGCAGTACTTC
>-|-|TRBV3-1|TRBJ1-5
CASSQDIDQPQHF
TGTGCCAGCAGCCAAGATATAGATCAGCCCCAGCATTTT
>-|-|TRBV24-1|TRBJ2-3
CATSTTGAADTQYF
TGTGCCACCAGTACTACAGGTGCAGCAGATACGCAGTATTTT
>-|-|TRBV13|TRBJ2-3
CASSLVGAGQMSTDTQYF
TGTGCCAGCAGCTTAGTTGGGGCGGGACAGATGAGCACAGATACGCAGTATTTT
>-|-|TRBV28|TRBJ2-7
CASSSAEGRSYEQYF
TGTGCCAGCAGCTCCGCCGAGGGGCGCAGCTACGAGCAGTACTTC
>few|-|TRBV5-1|TRBJ2-1
CASSLRWSSYNEQFF
TGCGCCAGCAGCTTACGGTGGAGCTCCTACAATGAGCAGTTCTTC
>-|-|TRBV7-6|TRBJ1-1
CASSFSQILGTEAFF
TGTGCCAGCAGCTTTTCACAGATCCTGGGCACTGAAGCTTTCTTT
>many|-|TRBV20-1|TRBJ2-1
CSAPTGGGNEQFF
TGCAGTGCCCCGACTGGTGGGGGCAATGAGCAGTTCTTC
>-|TRBD1|TRBV4-2|TRBJ1-6
CASSHAHGQGDSPLHF
TGTGCCAGCAGCCACGCCCACGGACAGGGAGATTCACCCCTCCACTTT
>few|TRBD1|TRBV6-2/TRBV6-3|TRBJ2-1
CASSYRDRGHSEQFF
TGTGCCAGCAGTTACCGGGACAGGGGGCATAGTGAGCAGTTCTTC
>-|-|TRBV7-8|TRBJ1-2
CASSLNRPRVGYTF
TGTGCCAGCAGCTTAAATCGCCCCAGGGTCGGCTACACCTTC
>-|-|TRBV7-2|TRBJ1-1
CASSLGMGDTEAFF
TGTGCCAGCAGCTTAGGTATGGGGGACACTGAAGCTTTCTTT
>few|-|TRBV14|TRBJ2-7
CASSHVREQYF
TGTGCCAGCAGCCATGTCCGCGAGCAGTACTTC
>few|-|TRBV14|TRBJ2-3
CASSRLGTDTQYF
TGTGCCAGTAGCAGGCTGGGCACAGATACGCAGTATTTT
>-|TRBD1|TRBV19|TRBJ2-1
CASERGTGGYNEQFF
TGTGCCAGCGAAAGAGGGACAGGGGGGTACAATGAGCAGTTCTTC
>few|-|TRBV7-9|TRBJ2-1
CASSASYNEQFF
TGTGCCAGCAGCGCGAGCTACAATGAGCAGTTCTTC
>-|-|TRBV15|TRBJ1-2
CATSRDRFSLGDGYTF
TGTGCCACCAGCAGAGATCGATTCAGTTTAGGGGACGGCTACACCTTC
>few|-|TRBV2|TRBJ1-5
CASSPGGGSNQPQHF
TGTGCCAGCAGTCCAGGAGGGGGTAGCAATCAGCCCCAGCATTTT
>few|TRBD1|TRBV20-1|TRBJ1-1
CSARWDRANTEAFF
TGCAGTGCTAGGTGGGACAGGGCGAACACTGAAGCTTTCTTT
>-|TRBD1|TRBV20-1|TRBJ2-1
CSADRVESSYNEQFF
TGCAGTGCCGACAGGGTGGAGAGCTCCTACAATGAGCAGTTCTTC
>-|TRBD2|TRBV24-1|TRBJ2-1
CATSGAFYNEQFF
TGTGCCACTAGCGGGGCCTTTTACAATGAGCAGTTCTTC
>-|-|TRBV5-5|TRBJ2-4
CASSPQGGVAKNIQYF
TGTGCCAGCAGCCCCCAAGGGGGGGTAGCCAAAAACATTCAGTACTTC
>many|-|TRBV30|TRBJ1-5
CAWAAQGNQPQHF
TGTGCCTGGGCCGCTCAAGGCAATCAGCCCCAGCATTTT
>-|TRBD1|TRBV6-4|TRBJ2-1
CASSQGDDYNEQFF
TGTGCCAGCAGTCAGGGGGACGACTACAATGAGCAGTTCTTC
>few|TRBD1|TRBV24-1|TRBJ2-1
CATSALDREKQFF
TGTGCCACCAGTGCCCTCGACAGGGAAAAGCAGTTCTTC
>-|-|TRBV5-4|TRBJ2-2
CASILNTGELFF
TGTGCCAGCATCCTGAACACCGGGGAGCTGTTTTTT
>-|TRBD2|TRBV5-1|TRBJ2-3
CASSLEGSGVEQYF
TGCGCCAGCAGCTTGGAAGGTAGCGGGGTAGAGCAGTATTTT
>few|TRBD2|TRBV5-1|TRBJ2-7
CASSGAGGPNSEQYF
TGCGCCAGCAGCGGGGCGGGAGGGCCAAATTCCGAGCAGTACTTC
>-|-|TRBV4-2|TRBJ2-5
CASSPGRVNQETQYF
TGTGCCAGCAGCCCGGGCCGGGTAAACCAAGAGACCCAGTACTTC
>-|TRBD1|TRBV7-9|TRBJ2-4
CASSLDRAKNIQYF
TGTGCCAGCAGCTTGGACAGGGCCAAAAACATTCAGTACTTC
>-|-|TRBV7-9|TRBJ2-1
CASSPPAGVTASDEQFF
TGTGCCAGCAGCCCTCCCGCGGGCGTCACGGCTTCCGATGAGCAGTTCTTC
>-|-|TRBV19|TRBJ2-3
CASSPGASVNTQYF
TGTGCCAGTTCCCCCGGGGCTAGCGTAAATACGCAGTATTTT
>-|-|TRBV7-8|TRBJ1-2
CASSLVRGNYGYTF
TGTGCCAGCAGCTTAGTTCGTGGGAACTATGGCTACACCTTC
>-|TRBD1|TRBV9|TRBJ1-2
CASSPLRQGRGYTF
TGTGCCAGCAGCCCCCTCCGACAGGGCCGGGGCTACACCTTC
>-|-|TRBV5-1|TRBJ1-1
CASSPIFFTEAFF
TGCGCCAGCAGCCCCATCTTTTTCACTGAAGCTTTCTTT
>once|-|TRBV5-6|TRBJ2-1
CASSLDLRENGYNEQFF
TGTGCCAGCAGCTTGGACCTTCGGGAGAATGGGTACAATGAGCAGTTCTTC
>few|-|TRBV19|TRBJ1-1
CASSINPGAMNTEAFF
TGTGCCAGTAGTATAAATCCGGGGGCTATGAACACTGAAGCTTTCTTT
>-|TRBD1|TRBV24-1|TRBJ1-5
CATSDSRDRFNQPQHF
TGTGCCACCAGTGATAGCCGGGACAGATTTAATCAGCCCCAGCATTTT
>-|-|TRBV9|TRBJ2-5
CASSQRFAGRGETQYF
TGTGCCAGCAGCCAAAGATTCGCAGGGAGAGGGGAGACCCAGTACTTC
>-|TRBD2|TRBV19|TRBJ2-3
CASLAGGPKDTQYF
TGTGCCAGTCTAGCGGGGGGGCCGAAAGATACGCAGTATTTT
>few|-|TRBV4-1|TRBJ2-3
CASSQSRGVKGTDTQYF
TGCGCCAGCAGCCAAAGCCGCGGAGTTAAGGGCACAGATACGCAGTATTTT
>-|TRBD2|TRBV7-2|TRBJ2-5
CASSLGGLAGGRETQYF
TGTGCCAGCAGCTTAGGAGGACTAGCGGGAGGGCGGGAGACCCAGTACTTC
>few|-|TRBV7-8|TRBJ2-3
CASNAGLHRTDTQYF
TGTGCCAGCAACGCTGGACTACACCGCACAGATACGCAGTATTTT
>few|TRBD1|TRBV7-3|TRBJ2-3
CASSSKRTPGQGQDTQYF
TGTGCCAGCAGCTCAAAGAGAACCCCGGGACAGGGGCAGGATACGCAGTATTTT
>-|TRBD2|TRBV9|TRBJ2-3
CASTPLAGGPSDTQYF
TGTGCCAGCACACCTCTAGCGGGAGGGCCCTCAGATACGCAGTATTTT
>few|-|TRBV6-5|TRBJ2-3
CASSSILPYTDTQYF
TGTGCCAGCAGTTCTATCCTACCTTACACAGATACGCAGTATTTT
>-|-|TRBV6-2/TRBV6-3|TRBJ2-2
CASEHGGTALTGELFF
TGTGCCAGCGAGCATGGCGGGACCGCATTGACCGGGGAGCTGTTTTTT
>many|-|TRBV4-1|TRBJ2-4
CASSQGRAQRGSKNIQYF
TGCGCCAGCAGCCAAGGCCGGGCTCAGCGTGGGTCCAAAAACATTCAGTACTTC
>few|TRBD1|TRBV6-5|TRBJ2-7
CASRKDRARNSEQYF
TGTGCCAGCAGGAAGGACAGGGCCCGTAACAGCGAGCAGTACTTC
>few|-|TRBV13|TRBJ1-6
CASSLRGYSSYNSPLHF
TGTGCCAGCAGCTTACGTGGGTACAGCTCCTATAATTCACCCCTCCACTTT
>many|TRBD1|TRBV19|TRBJ2-7
CASMGTGTNYEQYF
TGTGCCAGTATGGGGACAGGGACGAACTACGAGCAGTACTTC
>few|-|TRBV20-1|TRBJ2-1
CSATVYLPGREQFF
TGCAGTGCTACAGTGTATCTCCCGGGTCGGGAGCAGTTCTTC
>-|-|TRBV19|TRBJ1-1
CASRWGVNTEAFF
TGTGCCAGTAGATGGGGGGTGAACACTGAAGCTTTCTTT
>-|-|TRBV4-2|TRBJ2-1
CASSRILVADEQFF
TGTGCCAGCAGCCGTATACTAGTTGCCGATGAGCAGTTCTTC